Here is one T cell receptor (beta chain) with its context. The target of this receptor is not known. Per-base qualities were not stored, and no clone one base away is much larger. V is trimmed back by 1 base and J by 6 bases, and the junction contains 12 bases that no gene match accounts for. From the germline V gene (reference sequence), CDR1 is LNHNV and CDR2 is YYDKDF. The CDR3 measures 16 amino acids from cysteine to phenylalanine. Only the CDR3 region is kept as DNA, spanning 48 bases read in frame from base 1. TCRdb lists the instrument as Illumina MiSeq. Multiplex PCR with BIOMED2 TRB-A/B primer pools was used to amplify TRB rearrangements. Illumina-compatible adapters and 7-nucleotide sample barcodes were attached to the amplicons through two consecutive PCRs. Phusion HS II polymerase was used for all library PCRs. The amplicons were purified from gel with the NucleoSpin Gel and PCR Clean-up kit, measured on Qubit, and then pooled at 4 to 5 nM. Amplicon pool quality was checked on an Agilent 2100 Bioanalyzer before Illumina next-generation sequencing. The authors processed their data as follows. Annotation of TRB rearrangements was performed with MiXCR 3.0.8 using the default MiXCR reference library. Sequences with fewer than 2 reads and non-productive reads were filtered out, and every unique CDR3 nucleotide sequence was treated as a single clone. Clonality, diversity, richness and V-J gene usage were calculated in R 3.5.1. TCR clustering by CDR3 similarity used GLIPH2, with generation probabilities calculated by OLGA. Only GLIPH2 clusters with at least four unique TCR clonotypes present in at least three individuals were retained. TCRdb reanalyzed the raw reads on its own, using fastp at Q25 for trimming and MiXCR for clone calling, and kept in-frame beta chains. For every CDR3 protein sequence, its rows merge into one entry that carries the most common genes and DNA. These V and J calls rely on TCRdb rather than the paper's analysis. The sample yields approximately 8,000 distinct CDR3 sequences; approximately 24% were counted once. The ten largest clones add up to about 17% of the sample.

The data derive from a study of T and B cells in COVID-19 patients (dated by TCRdb to the early 2020s). For context, the study as a whole: In this study, adaptive immunity was profiled in COVID-19 patients who either had active infection or had recovered, using TRB and IGH repertoire sequencing of peripheral blood. The recovered cohort included over 15 patients who contributed 20 samples, and most of those patients had mild to moderate COVID-19 that was managed on an outpatient basis. A couple of patients were included in both the recovered and active cohorts because samples were available from active disease and after recovery. Comorbidities linked to unfavorable COVID-19 outcome were present in most of the 20 patients in the active-infection cohort. For the repertoire analyses, the comparison was an age-matched reference group of about 36 healthy donors who were negative for COVID-19 antibodies. As many as 9 follow-up blood samples were taken per patient, and some of the samples covered different disease stages within the same individual. The repository of TCR and BCR sequences included 60 to 75 time points from more than 30 patients, and more than 7 million TCR sequences were analysed. The recovered cohort had a median age of about 34 years, compared with 55 to 85 years in the active-infection cohort. Of the 20 to 25 patients in the active-infection cohort, approximately 12 were critically ill and needed mechanical ventilation or ECMO.

TRB repertoires were amplified from approximately 250-500 ng of genomic DNA extracted from blood. The research as a whole found: A total of 2,000 to 2,500 TCR clusters were exclusive to the recovered cohort, and approximately 31 of those clusters were low-pGen clusters. Few blood samples were available from mildly ill patients while symptoms were present, and early samples from severe cases were likewise scarce. The size of the cohort was considered insufficient for assessing HLA contributions to COVID-19 susceptibility or severity. Specific T cell subsets (CD4+/Treg/CD8+) and sorted SARS-CoV-2-responsive or tetramer+ T cells had not yet been sequenced, and these experiments were ongoing. It was stated that prospective validation of the reported TCR clusters was required before the clusters could be put to clinical use. Patients with COVID-19 were reported to show strongly skewed TRBV/TRBJ gene usage. TRB repertoires were highly clonal in active COVID-19, whereas diversity and richness at recovery rose above healthy donor levels.

What was sequenced was blood. Recombination joined TRBV15 with TRBJ2-7; a stretch of 7 junction bases matches TRBD2. The sequence came from a human donor with active COVID-19. The CDR3 region: CATSRVGSGGDAEQYF. The DNA reads TGTGCCACCAGCAGAGTGGGGTCGGGAGGCGATGCCGAGCAGTACTTC.